This T cell receptor (beta chain) was captured by sequencing in a study of blood T cell repertoires in COVID-19 (dated by TCRdb to 2020 to 2021). Describing the broader study: Samples from collaborators originated in the United States, Italy and Spain and spanned both the acute and convalescent phases of COVID-19. Subjects who had been exposed to COVID-19, were actively infected with it, or had recovered from it provided the deeply sampled blood TCRbeta repertoires that made up the dataset. HLA class I and class II types, where available, came from metadata supplied by the sample provider rather than from assay-based typing. Sample metadata almost always included a de-identified subject ID, COVID-19 status, age in years and sex. The samples were drawn from the first 160 participants of the ongoing ImmuneRACE study and from more than 1,000 subjects provided by 6 global collaborators. A freely available public database, intended as a resource for researchers studying the immune response to SARS-CoV-2, is where the repertoires were released. The prospective study material was composed of cDNA or gDNA derived from T cells, B-cell-depleted T cells, or PBMCs.

As concerns this clone: Its recognized antigen is unknown. One base away there is no much larger clone; base qualities are not given.

The CDR3 numbers 12 residues from cysteine through phenylalanine. The only DNA kept is the CDR3, 36 bases in frame from the first base. V is clipped by 4 bases and J by 3 bases, and the sequence between their germline boundaries is 7 bases long. Based on the germline V gene, the CDR1 and CDR2 sequences are SGHAT and FQNNGV. Study-wide conclusions, independent of this receptor: The amount of clinical and demographic metadata varied by source and participant and was provided uncurated.

TCRbeta CDR3 regions were amplified from genomic DNA using the immunoSEQ Assay, a bias-controlled multiplex PCR. From the authors' description of their analysis: Nucleated cell counts per sample were estimated from amplification of reference gene primers within the assay. To quantify the absolute abundance of each unique TCRbeta CDR3 rearrangement, sequence reads were collapsed and filtered. For each sample, productive Simpson clonality was calculated as the square root of Simpson's diversity index over productive rearrangements. Sourced from immuneACCESS, this table was stored by TCRdb with only in-frame sequences that have V and J called. A share of the clones is absent; for the studies checked, an unresolved V gene accounts for under half, and the remainder has no known explanation. That table gives V, J and clone size, and the DNA gave D and trimming. The sample table shows about 270,000 clones, and approximately 84% are seen once. Almost 1.5% of the sample is taken by the ten largest.

At one collaborating source in Seattle, patients were enrolled during active infection and were followed longitudinally through the course of disease. Each collaborating institution followed its own protocols to collect whole blood in K2EDTA tubes. For TCRbeta analysis, collaborators shipped samples in one of three forms: frozen whole blood, isolated PBMCs, or DNA extracted from either of those sample types. The material sequenced was peripheral blood. The receptor chain draws on TRBV11-2 and TRBJ2-7, with the D gene call left open. This receptor was identified in a human donor with COVID-19, enrolled during active disease. The donor label of this sample is uncertain. The CDR3 protein sequence reads: CASSSGGYEQYF. In nucleotides, the sequence is TGTGCCAGCAGCTCGGGTGGCTACGAGCAGTACTTC.